The 22 T cell receptor beta chains in this list originate from one sample, sequenced in a study of human T cells and chemical hapten exposure. Time point reported: patch test 3, about 24 weeks after DPC sensitization. Treatment denoted: therapeutic diphenylcyclopropenone sensitization with weekly scalp DPC. Using its own MiXCR run on the RACE reads, TCRdb lists one record per CDR3 protein. Of just over 70,000 distinct CDR3 sequences in the sample, around 10% were seen once. The sequencing here drew on whole blood, taken in connection with sensitization to the hapten diphenylcyclopropenone (DPC). The source is a woman aged 45-65 years with alopecia areata. Some clones in this sample may be carry-over from other donors' samples.

Here the CDR3 DNA reads TGTGCCAGCTCACCACCGAACTATTCCACCGGGACAGGGATTTATGGCTACACCTTC. This translates into CASSPPNYSTGTGIYGYTF. The V gene is TRBV18, the J gene TRBJ1-2; TRBD1 matches at 9 bases. J was trimmed by 5 bases and V by 0 bases; bases with no gene match: 16. The CDR3 loop spans 19 amino acids. Germline V gene data show CDR1 as KGHSH and CDR2 as LQKENI. Variable domain in full (rest from reference TRBV18 and TRBJ1-2): NAGVMQNPRHLVRRRGQEARLRCSPMKGHSHVYWYRQLPEEGLKFMVYLQKENIIDESGMPKERFSAEFPKEGPSILRIQQVVRGDSAAYFCASSPPNYSTGTGIYGYTFGSGTRLTVV.

This clonotype showed up many times. V gene TRBV27 combines with J gene TRBJ2-1; the match to TRBD2 covers 9 bases. This CDR3 region has 14 residues. Germline V gives CDR1 MNHEY, CDR2 SMNVEV (reference sequence). The ends lost 5 bases at V and 6 bases at J; junction bases unmatched: 5. The CDR3 here is CASSTSGFVNEQFF. The CDR3 DNA follows: TGTGCCAGCAGTACTAGCGGGTTCGTCAATGAGCAGTTCTTC.

This clonotype was recorded many times. The rearrangement uses TRBV18 and TRBJ2-1, with 9 bases fitting TRBD2. Per the germline V gene, CDR1 is KGHSH and CDR2 is LQKENI. J lost 5 bases, V lost 3 bases, and 5 bases had no gene match. The length of the CDR3 is 15 residues. The CDR3 reads CASSPGLAPNNEQFF. In nucleotides, the CDR3 is TGTGCCAGCTCACCCGGACTAGCGCCGAACAATGAGCAGTTCTTC.

This clonotype was seen only a few times. For the CDR3, the DNA is TGTGCCAGTAGTAGACAGGGATCGGTTAGCAATCAGCCCCAGCATTTT. The encoded protein is CASSRQGSVSNQPQHF. The chain employs TRBV19 and TRBJ1-5; 7 nucleotides agree with TRBD1. The junction had 6 bases not matched to a gene; V was cut back by 4 bases and J by 0 bases. This CDR3 region has 16 residues. CDR1 LNHDA and CDR2 SQIVND come from the germline V gene (reference sequence).

This clonotype was detected many times. The chain is built from TRBV12-3 or TRBV12-4 and TRBJ2-5; a possible D gene is TRBD2 (5 bases). This CDR3 contains 11 residues. V gave up 6 bases and J gave up 5 bases, with 7 bases separating them. For the CDR3, the DNA is TGTGCCAGCAGCCCGGGGGAGACCCAGTACTTC. It translates to CASSPGETQYF.

This clonotype has ten or more counts. This chain connects TRBV15 to TRBJ2-1, with 13 bases aligning to TRBD2. Germline-derived CDR1 and CDR2 are LNHNV and YYDKDF (reference sequence). The CDR3 has 16 amino acids. V shed 3 bases and J 5 bases; nucleotides not matched to a gene: 4. Here the CDR3 reads CATSRGTSGVNNEQFF. As DNA, the CDR3 is TGTGCCACCAGCAGGGGGACTAGCGGGGTTAACAATGAGCAGTTCTTC.

This clonotype was observed at least ten times. This chain uses TRBV6-6 with TRBJ1-1; the D is unclear. The CDR3 sequence is 13 residues long. The V end lost 2 bases, the J end lost 5 bases, and 9 bases lay between the germline ends. Germline values: CDR1 MNHNY, CDR2 SVGAGI (reference sequence). The CDR3 sequence: CASSYLRLTEAFF. The CDR3 nucleotides are TGTGCCAGCAGTTACCTAAGGCTGACTGAAGCTTTCTTT.

The V call is TRBV5-5, the J call TRBJ1-1, with D possibly matching TRBD1 (5 bases). This CDR3 contains 16 residues. Germline CDR1 is SGHKS and CDR2 is YYEKEE (reference sequence). Trimming removed 3 bases from V and 1 base from J, with 16 bases in between. The CDR3 here is CASSSMSGRANTEAFF. DNA for the CDR3: TGTGCCAGCAGCTCCATGTCGGGACGGGCGAACACTGAAGCTTTCTTT. The entire variable domain, with the rest obtained from reference TRBV5-5 and TRBJ1-1, is as follows: DAGVTQSPTHLIKTRGQQVTLRCSPISGHKSVSWYQQVLGQGPQFIFQYYEKEERGRGNFPDRFSARQFPNYSSELNVNALLLGDSALYLCASSSMSGRANTEAFFGQGTRLTVV.

This clonotype came up many times. The chain combines TRBV10-1 with TRBJ1-4; perhaps TRBD1 as D (5 bases). The length of the CDR3 is 12 residues. The V gene's germline CDR1 is WNHNN and CDR2 SYGVQD (reference sequence). Trimming removed 6 bases from V and 8 bases from J, with 10 bases in between. The CDR3 region is CASSGGGEKLFF. CDR3 coding DNA: TGCGCCAGCAGCGGCGGGGGGGAAAAACTGTTTTTT.

This clonotype was found many times. This chain uses TRBV12-3 or TRBV12-4 with TRBJ2-3, with a possible D match to TRBD1 (7 bases). This CDR3 has 16 residues. V was pared by 3 bases and J by 4 bases, with 17 bases between. CDR3 region: CASSLRGRGEADTQYF. The DNA of the CDR3 is TGTGCCAGCAGTTTGAGGGGGCGGGGTGAGGCAGATACGCAGTATTTT.

This clonotype has at least ten counts. The chain is built from TRBV20-1 and TRBJ1-5; no clear D gene. The CDR3 sequence is 14 residues long. Deletions cut 6 bases from V and 0 bases from J, with 12 bases between. Germline V gene data show CDR1 as DFQATT and CDR2 as SNEGSKA (reference sequence). Written as DNA, the CDR3 is TGCAGTGCACGGGGATTCTATAGCAATCAGCCCCAGCATTTT. Its protein product is CSARGFYSNQPQHF.

In its sample, this clonotype was seen many times. In DNA form, the CDR3 reads TGTGCCAGCACCTACCACCGACAGGAGCATGGCTACACCTTC. Its translation is CASTYHRQEHGYTF. The chain combines TRBV7-9 with TRBJ1-2; possible D gene TRBD1, 6 bases. Germline CDR1 reads SEHNR; CDR2 reads FQNEAQ (reference sequence). The CDR3 runs 14 residues. Trimming stripped 7 bases from V and 6 bases from J, with 18 bases between.

This clonotype was observed many times. The rearrangement joins TRBV12-3 or TRBV12-4 to TRBJ1-4; no definite D call. Trimming took 6 bases from V and 0 from J, leaving 17 bases between them. The CDR3 is made up of 17 amino acids. CDR3 sequence reads: CASSLPSGRPTNEKLFF. The CDR3 bases are TGTGCCAGCAGCCTACCCTCGGGGAGACCAACTAATGAAAAACTGTTTTTT.

This chain links TRBV9 with TRBJ1-5, with 10 bases matching TRBD1. The CDR3 contains 14 residues. Germline V gene data show CDR1 as SGDLS and CDR2 as YYNGEE. J gave up 6 bases and V 2 bases, and 2 bases lay outside the gene matches. CDR3 bases: TGTGCCAGCAGCGTGGGACAGGGGTTTCAGCCCCAGCATTTT. It yields the protein CASSVGQGFQPQHF.

In its sample, this clonotype was seen a few times. The rearrangement links TRBV18 to TRBJ1-2; maybe TRBD1 (5 bases). Germline CDR1 is KGHSH and CDR2 is LQKENI. V was trimmed by 6 bases and J by 4 bases, leaving 18 bases between them. This CDR3 is 15 amino acids long. The CDR3 loop is CASSQQGEGLYGYTF. DNA for the CDR3: TGTGCCAGCTCCCAGCAGGGAGAGGGCCTCTATGGCTACACCTTC.

The chain employs TRBV7-6 and TRBJ2-3; the match to TRBD2 covers 11 bases. The CDR3 is 18 residues long. The germline gives CDR1 SGHVS, CDR2 FNYEAQ. The J segment lost 4 bases and the V segment lost 1 base, leaving 10 bases of the junction unmatched. CDR3 coding DNA: TGTGCCAGCAGCTTAGAACTAGCGGGAGTCTATAGGGCAGATACGCAGTATTTT. This translates into CASSLELAGVYRADTQYF.

This clonotype has ten or more counts. This sequence joins TRBV11-2 and TRBJ1-6, with 7 bases fitting TRBD1. Germline assignment: CDR1 SGHAT and CDR2 FQNNGV. V trimming: 5 bases; J trimming: 2 bases; junction bases outside the gene matches: 6. The CDR3 consists of 16 residues. Written as DNA, the CDR3 is TGTGCCAGCAGCCGGAGGGGGCGCCCCTATAATTCACCCCTCCACTTT. Amino acids: CASSRRGRPYNSPLHF.

The chain combines TRBV12-2 with TRBJ1-2; the table calls TRBD1, which could not be checked here. TRBV12-2 is termed a pseudogene. The CDR3 consists of 15 residues. The CDR3 loop reads CAGLEGQWKNYGYTF. The CDR3 region has the DNA TGTGCAGGACTCGAGGGACAGTGGAAGAACTATGGCTACACCTTC.

The chain carries TRBV5-1 and TRBJ2-3, with D possibly matching TRBD1 (7 bases). V gave up 4 bases and J gave up 5 bases, with 20 bases separating them. The CDR3 has 16 amino acids. CDR1 SGHRS and CDR2 YFSETQ come from the germline V gene. The CDR3 bases are TGCGCCAGCAGCGGCGGTAAGCAGGGGGGAAGAGATACGCAGTATTTT. Translating gives CASSGGKQGGRDTQYF.

This clonotype occurred many times. This chain links TRBV29-1 with TRBJ2-1, with D tentatively TRBD1 (6 bases). CDR1 is SQVTM, CDR2 ANQGSEA, per germline. The V end lost 3 bases, the J end lost 6 bases, and 15 bases lay between the germline ends. This CDR3 is built from 14 residues. CDR3 DNA sequence: TGCAGCGTTGATGATCCCGTGACAGGCAATGAGCAGTTCTTC. Its protein is CSVDDPVTGNEQFF.

This clonotype was observed many times. The V call is TRBV15, the J call TRBJ2-2; D not resolved. The CDR3 spans 15 residues. From germline, CDR1 is LNHNV and CDR2 YYDKDF (reference sequence). V gave up 0 bases and J gave up 6 bases, with 11 bases separating them. CDR3 nucleotides: TGTGCCACCAGCAGAGACGGGCCCCCGGCCGGGGAGCTGTTTTTT. Protein: CATSRDGPPAGELFF.

The gene calls are TRBV11-2 and TRBJ1-3; D is ambiguous. V shed 1 base and J shed 4 bases, with 5 bases lying between them. This CDR3 has 13 amino acids. CDR1 is SGHAT and CDR2 is FQNNGV in the germline V gene. As DNA, the CDR3 is TGTGCCAGCAGCTTAGCTCGCGGAAACACCATATATTTT. Amino acid sequence: CASSLARGNTIYF.